This T cell receptor (beta chain) was recorded in a study of coeliac disease. The data were produced by immunoSEQ multiplex PCR, yet TCRdb's version contains in-frame clones alone and is incomplete. This table has some 6,500 clones, 55% to 65% appearing once. In germline, CDR1 is LNHNV, CDR2 YYDKDF (reference sequence). The CDR3 sequence is 19 residues long. V shed 1 base, J shed 1 base, and the junction held 10 bases outside the gene matches. The sequenced sample was lymphocytes from the gut lamina propria. This chain uses TRBV15 with TRBJ2-1, with 10 bases lining up with TRBD2. The receptor was isolated from a man aged 55 to 70 with celiac disease on a gluten-free diet. As DNA, the CDR3 is TGTGCCACCAGCAGAGTTCCCCTCCTACTAGCGGGGTCCTACAATGAGCAGTTCTTC. It specifies CATSRVPLLLAGSYNEQFF.